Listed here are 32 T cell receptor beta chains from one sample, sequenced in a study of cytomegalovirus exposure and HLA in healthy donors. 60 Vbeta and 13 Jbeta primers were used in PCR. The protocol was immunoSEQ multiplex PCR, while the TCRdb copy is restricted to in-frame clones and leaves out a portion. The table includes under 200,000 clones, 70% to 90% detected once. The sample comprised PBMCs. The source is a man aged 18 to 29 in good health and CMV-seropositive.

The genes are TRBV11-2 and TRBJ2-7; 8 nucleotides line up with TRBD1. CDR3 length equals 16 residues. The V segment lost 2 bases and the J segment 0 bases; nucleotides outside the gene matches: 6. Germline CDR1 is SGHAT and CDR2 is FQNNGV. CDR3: CASSLSAGGFSYEQYF. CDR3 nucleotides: TGTGCCAGCAGCTTATCGGCAGGGGGCTTCTCCTACGAGCAGTACTTC.

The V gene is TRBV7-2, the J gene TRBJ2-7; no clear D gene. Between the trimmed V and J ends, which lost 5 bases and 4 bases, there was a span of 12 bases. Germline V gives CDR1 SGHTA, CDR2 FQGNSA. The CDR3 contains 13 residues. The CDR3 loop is CASSPTVNYEQYF. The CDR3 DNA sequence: TGTGCCAGCAGCCCTACTGTAAATTACGAGCAGTACTTC.

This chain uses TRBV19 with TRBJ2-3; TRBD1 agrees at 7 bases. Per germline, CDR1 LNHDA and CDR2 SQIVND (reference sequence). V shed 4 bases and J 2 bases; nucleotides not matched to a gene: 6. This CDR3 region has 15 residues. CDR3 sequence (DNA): TGTGCCAGTAGTAGCGGACAGGCCGACACAGATACGCAGTATTTT. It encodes CASSSGQADTDTQYF.

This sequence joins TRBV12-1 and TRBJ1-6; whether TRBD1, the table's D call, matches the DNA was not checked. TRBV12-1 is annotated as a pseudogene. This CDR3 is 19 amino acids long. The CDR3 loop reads CASSPSPDRGRLARSPLHF. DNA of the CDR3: TGTGCCAGCAGCCCGTCCCCGGACAGGGGGCGCTTGGCTAGATCACCCCTCCACTTT.

Written as DNA, the CDR3 is TGTGCCAGCTCAGCTTCGTCAGTAACTGGAAACACCATATATTTT. Translated, it gives CASSASSVTGNTIYF. The chain has TRBV18 and TRBJ1-3; D remains unclear. The germline V gene encodes CDR1 KGHSH and CDR2 LQKENI. This CDR3 is 15 amino acids long. V lost 5 bases to trimming and J lost 2 bases, with 13 bases between them.

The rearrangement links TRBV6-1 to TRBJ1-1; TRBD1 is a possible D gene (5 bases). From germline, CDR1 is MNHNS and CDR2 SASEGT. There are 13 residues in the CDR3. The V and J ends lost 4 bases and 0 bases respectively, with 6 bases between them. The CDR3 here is CASSGQMNTEAFF. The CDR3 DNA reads TGTGCCAGCAGTGGACAGATGAACACTGAAGCTTTCTTT.

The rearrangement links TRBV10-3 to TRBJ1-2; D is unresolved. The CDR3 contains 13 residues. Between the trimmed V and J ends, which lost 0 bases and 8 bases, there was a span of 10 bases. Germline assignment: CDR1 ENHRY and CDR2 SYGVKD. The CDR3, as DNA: TGTGCCATCAGTGAGTCCGGAACTAGAGGCTACACCTTC. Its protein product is CAISESGTRGYTF.

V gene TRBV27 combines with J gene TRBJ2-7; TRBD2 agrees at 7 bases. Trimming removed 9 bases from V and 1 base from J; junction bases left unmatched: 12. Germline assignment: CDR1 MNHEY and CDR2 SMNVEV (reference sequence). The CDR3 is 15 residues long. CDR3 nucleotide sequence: TGTGCCAGTCAGCCATGGGGGGAGGGTTCCTACGAGCAGTACTTC. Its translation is CASQPWGEGSYEQYF.

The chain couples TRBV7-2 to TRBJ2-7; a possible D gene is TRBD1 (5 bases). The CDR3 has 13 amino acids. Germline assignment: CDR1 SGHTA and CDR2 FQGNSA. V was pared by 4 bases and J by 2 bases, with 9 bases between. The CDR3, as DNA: TGTGCCAGCAGCTCCGACAGAACCTACGAGCAGTACTTC. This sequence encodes CASSSDRTYEQYF. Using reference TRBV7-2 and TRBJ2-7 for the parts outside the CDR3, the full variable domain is GAGVSQSPSNKVTEKGKDVELRCDPISGHTALYWYRQSLGQGLEFLIYFQGNSAPDKSGLPSDRFSAERTGGSVSTLTIQRTQQEDSAVYLCASSSDRTYEQYFGPGTRLTVT.

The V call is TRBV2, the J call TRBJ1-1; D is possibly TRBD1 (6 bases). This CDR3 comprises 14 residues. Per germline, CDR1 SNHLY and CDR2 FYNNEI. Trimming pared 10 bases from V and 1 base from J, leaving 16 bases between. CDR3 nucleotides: TGTGCCACCTTCTACAGGGTTGCGAACACTGAAGCTTTCTTT. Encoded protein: CATFYRVANTEAFF.

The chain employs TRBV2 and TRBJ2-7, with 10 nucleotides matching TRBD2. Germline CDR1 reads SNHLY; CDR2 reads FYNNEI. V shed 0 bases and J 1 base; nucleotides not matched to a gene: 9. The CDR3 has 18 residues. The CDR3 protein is CASSEAGIAGGNSYEQYF. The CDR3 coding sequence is TGTGCCAGCAGTGAAGCGGGAATAGCGGGGGGCAATTCCTACGAGCAGTACTTC. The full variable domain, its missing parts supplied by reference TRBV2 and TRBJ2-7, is EPEVTQTPSHQVTQMGQEVILRCVPISNHLYFYWYRQILGQKVEFLVSFYNNEISEKSEIFDDQFSVERPDGSNFTLKIRSTKLEDSAMYFCASSEAGIAGGNSYEQYFGPGTRLTVT.

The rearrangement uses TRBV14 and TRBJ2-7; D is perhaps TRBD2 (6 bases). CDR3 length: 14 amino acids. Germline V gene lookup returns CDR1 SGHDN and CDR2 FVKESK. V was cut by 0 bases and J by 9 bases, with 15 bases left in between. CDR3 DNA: TGTGCCAGCAGCCAAGATTCGGCGGGGATAGGGCAGTACTTC. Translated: CASSQDSAGIGQYF.

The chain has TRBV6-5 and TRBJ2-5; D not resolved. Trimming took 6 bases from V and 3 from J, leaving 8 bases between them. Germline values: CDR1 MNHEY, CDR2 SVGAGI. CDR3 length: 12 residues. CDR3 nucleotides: TGTGCCAGCAGATCGAGAAAAGAGACCCAGTACTTC. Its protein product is CASRSRKETQYF.

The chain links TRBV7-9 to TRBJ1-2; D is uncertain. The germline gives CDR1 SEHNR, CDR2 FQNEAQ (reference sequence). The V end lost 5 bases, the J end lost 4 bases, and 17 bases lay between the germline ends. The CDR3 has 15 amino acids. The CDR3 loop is CASSPLAGARYGYTF. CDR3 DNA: TGTGCCAGCAGCCCACTGGCGGGCGCCCGCTATGGCTACACCTTC.

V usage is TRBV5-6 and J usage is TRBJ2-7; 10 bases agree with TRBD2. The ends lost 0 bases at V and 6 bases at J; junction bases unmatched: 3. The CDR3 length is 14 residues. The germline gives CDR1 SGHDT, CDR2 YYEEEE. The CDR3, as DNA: TGTGCCAGCAGCTTGGCCAGCGGGGGGGCCGAGCAGTACTTC. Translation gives CASSLASGGAEQYF.

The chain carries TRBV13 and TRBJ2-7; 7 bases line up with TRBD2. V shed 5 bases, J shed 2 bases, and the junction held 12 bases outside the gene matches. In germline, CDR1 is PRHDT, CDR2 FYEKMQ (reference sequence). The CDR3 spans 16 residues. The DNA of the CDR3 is TGTGCCAGCAGCCCCCCGCAGGGAGGGGAGGCCTACGAGCAGTACTTC. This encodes CASSPPQGGEAYEQYF.

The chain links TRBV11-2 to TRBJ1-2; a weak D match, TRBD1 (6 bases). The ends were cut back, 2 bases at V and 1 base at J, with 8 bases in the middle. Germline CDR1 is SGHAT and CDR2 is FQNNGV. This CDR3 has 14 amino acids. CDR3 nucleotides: TGTGCCAGCAGCTTAATAGGGGGTAACTATGGCTACACCTTC. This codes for CASSLIGGNYGYTF.

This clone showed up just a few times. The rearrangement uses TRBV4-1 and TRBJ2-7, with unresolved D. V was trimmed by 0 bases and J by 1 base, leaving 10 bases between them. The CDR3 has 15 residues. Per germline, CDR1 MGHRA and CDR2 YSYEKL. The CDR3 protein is CASSQDRTLSYEQYF. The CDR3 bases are TGCGCCAGCAGCCAAGACCGAACACTATCCTACGAGCAGTACTTC.

The CDR3 protein is CASSFRTGGAGNQPQHF. CDR3 sequence (DNA): TGTGCCAGCAGCTTTCGGACAGGGGGCGCTGGCAATCAGCCCCAGCATTTT. The chain employs TRBV5-8 and TRBJ1-5, with TRBD1 matching 11 bases. This CDR3 has 17 residues. V dropped 2 bases and J dropped 2; count of bases not matched to a gene: 6. Germline V gene data show CDR1 as SGHTS and CDR2 as YDEGEE.

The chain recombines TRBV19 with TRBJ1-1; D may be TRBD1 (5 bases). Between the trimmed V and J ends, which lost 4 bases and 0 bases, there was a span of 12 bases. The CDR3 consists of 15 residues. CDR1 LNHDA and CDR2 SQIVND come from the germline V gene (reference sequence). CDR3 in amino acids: CASSSRVDLNTEAFF. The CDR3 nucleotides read TGTGCCAGTAGTAGCAGGGTGGACCTGAACACTGAAGCTTTCTTT.

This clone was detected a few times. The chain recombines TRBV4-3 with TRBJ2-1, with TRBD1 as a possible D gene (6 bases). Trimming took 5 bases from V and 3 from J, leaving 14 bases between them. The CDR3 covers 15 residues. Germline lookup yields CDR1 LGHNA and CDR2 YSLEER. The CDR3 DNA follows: TGCGCCAGCAGCACGGGCCAGGGGATCTACAATGAGCAGTTCTTC. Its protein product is CASSTGQGIYNEQFF.

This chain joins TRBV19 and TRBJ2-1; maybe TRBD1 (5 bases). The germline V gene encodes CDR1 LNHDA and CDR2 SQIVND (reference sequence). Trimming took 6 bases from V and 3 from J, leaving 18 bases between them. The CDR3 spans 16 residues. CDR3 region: CASRVWGKGGYNEQFF. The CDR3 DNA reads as TGTGCCAGTAGGGTATGGGGCAAGGGTGGCTACAATGAGCAGTTCTTC.

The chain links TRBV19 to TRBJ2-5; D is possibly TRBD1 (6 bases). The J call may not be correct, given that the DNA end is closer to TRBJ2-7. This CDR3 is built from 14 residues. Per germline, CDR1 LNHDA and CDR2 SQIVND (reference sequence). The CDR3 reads CASSIGDKPYEQYF. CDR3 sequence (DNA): TGTGCCAGTAGTATAGGGGACAAGCCCTACGAGCAGTACTTC.

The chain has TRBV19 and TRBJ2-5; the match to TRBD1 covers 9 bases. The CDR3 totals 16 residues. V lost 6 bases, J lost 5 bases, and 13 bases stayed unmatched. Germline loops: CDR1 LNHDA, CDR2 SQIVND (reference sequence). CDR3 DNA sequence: TGTGCCAGTAGCCCAACCCCGGGACAGGGAGTGGAGACCCAGTACTTC. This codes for CASSPTPGQGVETQYF.

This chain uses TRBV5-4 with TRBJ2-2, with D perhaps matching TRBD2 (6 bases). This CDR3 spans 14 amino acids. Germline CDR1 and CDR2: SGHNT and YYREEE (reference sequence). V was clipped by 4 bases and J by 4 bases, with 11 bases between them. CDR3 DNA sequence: TGTGCCAGCAGCACGGGACTCGGCACCGGGGAGCTGTTTTTT. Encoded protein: CASSTGLGTGELFF.

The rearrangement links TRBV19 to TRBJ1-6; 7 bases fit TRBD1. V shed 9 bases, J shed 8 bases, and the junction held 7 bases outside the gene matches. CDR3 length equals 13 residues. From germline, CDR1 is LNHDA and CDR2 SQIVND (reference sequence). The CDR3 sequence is CASGYRGDSPLHF. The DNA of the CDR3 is TGTGCCAGCGGGTACAGGGGCGATTCACCCCTCCACTTT.

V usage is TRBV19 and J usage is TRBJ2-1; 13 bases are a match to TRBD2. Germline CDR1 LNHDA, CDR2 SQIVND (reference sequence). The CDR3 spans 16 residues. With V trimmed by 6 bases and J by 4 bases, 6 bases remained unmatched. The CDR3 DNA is TGTGCCAGTAGGATGGGGACTAGCGGGACTTACAATGAGCAGTTCTTC. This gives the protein CASRMGTSGTYNEQFF.

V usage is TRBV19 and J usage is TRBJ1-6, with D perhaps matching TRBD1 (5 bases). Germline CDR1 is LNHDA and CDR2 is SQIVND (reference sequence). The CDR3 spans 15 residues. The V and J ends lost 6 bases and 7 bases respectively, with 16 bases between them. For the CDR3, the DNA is TGTGCCAGTAGCTCATCCAGGGTCGGCAATTCACCCCTCCACTTT. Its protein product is CASSSSRVGNSPLHF. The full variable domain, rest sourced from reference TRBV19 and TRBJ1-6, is DGGITQSPKYLFRKEGQNVTLSCEQNLNHDAMYWYRQDPGQGLRLIYYSQIVNDFQKGDIAEGYSVSREKKESFPLTVTSAQKNPTAFYLCASSSSRVGNSPLHFGNGTRLTVT.

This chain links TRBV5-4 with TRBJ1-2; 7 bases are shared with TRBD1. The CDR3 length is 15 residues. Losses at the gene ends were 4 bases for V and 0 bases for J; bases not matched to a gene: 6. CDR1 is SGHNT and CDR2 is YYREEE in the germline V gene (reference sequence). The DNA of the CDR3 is TGTGCCAGCAGCACAGGACAGGCTACTAACTATGGCTACACCTTC. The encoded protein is CASSTGQATNYGYTF.

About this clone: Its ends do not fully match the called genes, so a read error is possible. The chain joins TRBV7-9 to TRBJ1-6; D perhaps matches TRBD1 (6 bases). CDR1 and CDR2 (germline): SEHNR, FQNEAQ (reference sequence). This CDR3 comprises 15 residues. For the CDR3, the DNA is TGTTCCAGCAGCTTCCAACAGGGAAGTAATTCACCCCTCCACTTT. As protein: CSSSFQQGSNSPLHF.

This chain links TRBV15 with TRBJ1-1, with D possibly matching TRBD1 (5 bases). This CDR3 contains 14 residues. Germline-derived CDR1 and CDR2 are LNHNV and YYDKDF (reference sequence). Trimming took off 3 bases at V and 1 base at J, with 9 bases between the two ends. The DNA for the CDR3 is TGTGCCACCAGCAGTGGACATGAGAACACTGAAGCTTTCTTT. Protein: CATSSGHENTEAFF. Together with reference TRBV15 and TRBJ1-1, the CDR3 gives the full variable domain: DAMVIQNPRYQVTQFGKPVTLSCSQTLNHNVMYWYQQKSSQAPKLLFHYYDKDFNNEADTPDNFQSRRPNTSFCFLDIRSPGLGDTAMYLCATSSGHENTEAFFGQGTRLTVV.

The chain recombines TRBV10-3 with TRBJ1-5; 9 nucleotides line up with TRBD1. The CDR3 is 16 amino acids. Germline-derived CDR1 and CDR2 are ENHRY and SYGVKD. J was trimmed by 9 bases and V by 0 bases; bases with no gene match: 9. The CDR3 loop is CAISESRDRARWPQHF. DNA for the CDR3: TGTGCCATCAGTGAGTCCAGGGACAGGGCACGCTGGCCCCAGCATTTT.